This T cell receptor beta chain was sequenced for a study of blood T cell repertoires in COVID-19. Across the study: Both acute and convalescent COVID-19 samples were obtained from the United States, Italy and Spain. Sample material is recorded as cDNA or gDNA derived from T cells, B-cell-depleted T cells, or PBMCs.

V was shortened by 0 bases and J by 4 bases, with 12 bases between the two germline ends. The CDR3 sequence is 16 residues long. Germline V CDR1 and CDR2: LGHDT, YNNKEL (reference sequence). In the original processing: Estimation of nucleated cell counts relied on the amplification of reference gene primers. Repertoires were generated with immunoSEQ multiplex PCR, while TCRdb's copy carries only in-frame clones and drops some. V, J and clone size reflect that table, while D and trimming were determined from the DNA. In the table there are approximately 250,000 clones, around 86% of which are singletons.

The V and J genes are TRBV3-1 (or the pseudogene TRBV3-2) and TRBJ1-4; possible D gene TRBD1, 5 bases. This receptor was identified in a man aged 35-49 years with active or convalescent COVID-19. Sequencing was done on a sample of peripheral blood. CDR3 bases: TGTGCCAGCAGCCAAGATTCGGGGGTGGGTAATGAAAAACTGTTTTTT. It encodes CASSQDSGVGNEKLFF.